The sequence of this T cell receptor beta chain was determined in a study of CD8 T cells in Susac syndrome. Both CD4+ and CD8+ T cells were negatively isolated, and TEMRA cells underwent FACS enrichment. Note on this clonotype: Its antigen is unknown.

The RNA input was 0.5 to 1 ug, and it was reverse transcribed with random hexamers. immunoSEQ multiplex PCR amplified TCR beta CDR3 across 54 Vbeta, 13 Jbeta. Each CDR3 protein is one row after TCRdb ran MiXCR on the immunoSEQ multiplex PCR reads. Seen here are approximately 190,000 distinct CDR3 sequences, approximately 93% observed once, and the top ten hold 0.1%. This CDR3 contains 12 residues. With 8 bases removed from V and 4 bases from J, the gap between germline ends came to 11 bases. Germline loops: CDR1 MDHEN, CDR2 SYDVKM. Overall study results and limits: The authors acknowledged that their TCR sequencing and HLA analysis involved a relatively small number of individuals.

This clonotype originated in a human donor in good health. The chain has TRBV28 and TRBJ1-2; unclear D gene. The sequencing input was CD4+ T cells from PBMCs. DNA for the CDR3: TGTGCCAGCGAAAGGAACGGCTATGGCTACACCTTC. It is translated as CASERNGYGYTF.